This TCR beta chain was obtained from a study of cytomegalovirus exposure and HLA in healthy donors. This PCR relied on a set of 60 Vbeta primers and 13 Jbeta primers. Data came from immunoSEQ multiplex PCR; TCRdb stores just in-frame clones and leaves some out. The sample contains about 150,000 clones, 70% to 80% of which appear only once. The study's findings and limits: As a later analysis showed, a missense DCLRE1C variant was linked to trimming of TCR beta V- and J-genes. Reports indicated that the classifier achieved high specificity and sensitivity in diagnosing cytomegalovirus status. HLA alleles showed associations with 16,951 TCR beta sequences in a later analysis, at a 0.05 false discovery rate. In vitro work confirmed that three CMV-associated chains recognize CMV antigens.

A note on this clone: Its antigen is unknown.

The sequence derives from a man aged 45-65 years in good health and CMV-seropositive. Sequences were obtained from PBMCs.

CDR3 sequence: CASSWTGIGTEAFF. The CDR3 DNA reads TGTGCCAGCAGTTGGACAGGTATTGGAACTGAAGCTTTCTTT. This rearrangement joins TRBV6-6 to TRBJ1-1; 7 bases agree with TRBD1. Losses at the gene ends were 4 bases for V and 5 bases for J; bases not matched to a gene: 7. CDR3 size: 14 residues. CDR1 is MNHNY, CDR2 SVGAGI, per germline (reference sequence).